The clone carrying this T cell receptor (beta chain) has a count of ten or more. The source of the sample is a study of glioma-infiltrating T cells. CDR1 and CDR2 (germline): MNHEY, SMNVEV (reference sequence). V was trimmed by 5 bases and J by 5 bases, leaving 20 bases between them. The CDR3 is 16 residues long. Amplification of TCR alpha and beta CDR3 regions from RNA used iRepertoire nested multiplex PCR. Using its own MiXCR run on the multiplex PCR reads, TCRdb lists one record per CDR3 protein. The sample holds about 210,000 distinct CDR3 sequences, more than 25% seen once. This sequence was found in a human donor with low-grade glioma or glioblastoma, undergoing nonglioma brain surgery, or in good health (not recorded which). Sequencing was performed on glioma tissue, nonneoplastic brain tissue, or PBMCs (not recorded which). The rearrangement uses TRBV27 and TRBJ2-3; a possible D gene is TRBD2 (6 bases). The DNA for the CDR3 is TGTGCCAGCAGTGGGCAGGGAGGCGGCCAGGGAGATACGCAGTATTTT. This encodes CASSGQGGGQGDTQYF.